This paragraph reports one TCR beta chain. As handled by the study authors: Amplification with reference gene primers provided the estimates of nucleated cell counts. The method was immunoSEQ multiplex PCR; TCRdb's version includes in-frame clones alone and lacks a portion of them. The V and J calls and clone size were taken over from that table, and D and trimming were inferred from the DNA. The sample lists approximately 210,000 clones, 70% to 90% occurring once. These data originate in a study of blood T cell repertoires in COVID-19. At the level of the study: Sites in the United States, Italy and Spain provided acute and convalescent COVID-19 samples. In each case, the material was cDNA or gDNA derived from T cells, B-cell-depleted T cells, or PBMCs.

The CDR3 totals 16 residues. Trimming removed 2 bases from V and 1 base from J; junction bases left unmatched: 3. CDR1 and CDR2 (germline): MDHEN, SYDVKM. The sequencing input was peripheral blood. The rearrangement uses TRBV28 and TRBJ2-4, with TRBD1 matching over 9 bases. The sequence came from a human donor in a cohort sampled during active COVID-19. Here the CDR3 reads CASSLGTGLAKNIQYF. CDR3 nucleotides: TGTGCCAGCAGTTTAGGGACAGGGCTGGCCAAAAACATTCAGTACTTC. The entire variable domain, with the rest obtained from reference TRBV28 and TRBJ2-4, is as follows: DVKVTQSSRYLVKRTGEKVFLECVQDMDHENMFWYRQDPGLGLRLIYFSYDVKMKEKGDIPEGYSVSREKKERFSLILESASTNQTSMYLCASSLGTGLAKNIQYFGAGTRLSVL.